The T cell receptor (beta chain) under discussion was sequenced for a study of cytomegalovirus exposure and HLA in healthy donors. Germline CDR1 ENHRY, CDR2 SYGVKD. This CDR3 contains 12 residues. Trimming removed 8 bases at V and 6 bases at J, with 14 bases between. The PCR contained 60 Vbeta and 13 Jbeta primers. TCRdb's table, derived via immunoSEQ multiplex PCR, lists solely in-frame clones and lacks some. The sample has about 140,000 clones; 77% are singletons. V usage is TRBV10-3 and J usage is TRBJ2-7; a possible D gene is TRBD1 (6 bases). The sequencing input was PBMCs. This clonotype was sampled from a male donor in good health and CMV-seronegative. The CDR3, as DNA: TGTGCCATCGGGGGACACCTCATCGAGCAGTACTTC. Encoded protein: CAIGGHLIEQYF.